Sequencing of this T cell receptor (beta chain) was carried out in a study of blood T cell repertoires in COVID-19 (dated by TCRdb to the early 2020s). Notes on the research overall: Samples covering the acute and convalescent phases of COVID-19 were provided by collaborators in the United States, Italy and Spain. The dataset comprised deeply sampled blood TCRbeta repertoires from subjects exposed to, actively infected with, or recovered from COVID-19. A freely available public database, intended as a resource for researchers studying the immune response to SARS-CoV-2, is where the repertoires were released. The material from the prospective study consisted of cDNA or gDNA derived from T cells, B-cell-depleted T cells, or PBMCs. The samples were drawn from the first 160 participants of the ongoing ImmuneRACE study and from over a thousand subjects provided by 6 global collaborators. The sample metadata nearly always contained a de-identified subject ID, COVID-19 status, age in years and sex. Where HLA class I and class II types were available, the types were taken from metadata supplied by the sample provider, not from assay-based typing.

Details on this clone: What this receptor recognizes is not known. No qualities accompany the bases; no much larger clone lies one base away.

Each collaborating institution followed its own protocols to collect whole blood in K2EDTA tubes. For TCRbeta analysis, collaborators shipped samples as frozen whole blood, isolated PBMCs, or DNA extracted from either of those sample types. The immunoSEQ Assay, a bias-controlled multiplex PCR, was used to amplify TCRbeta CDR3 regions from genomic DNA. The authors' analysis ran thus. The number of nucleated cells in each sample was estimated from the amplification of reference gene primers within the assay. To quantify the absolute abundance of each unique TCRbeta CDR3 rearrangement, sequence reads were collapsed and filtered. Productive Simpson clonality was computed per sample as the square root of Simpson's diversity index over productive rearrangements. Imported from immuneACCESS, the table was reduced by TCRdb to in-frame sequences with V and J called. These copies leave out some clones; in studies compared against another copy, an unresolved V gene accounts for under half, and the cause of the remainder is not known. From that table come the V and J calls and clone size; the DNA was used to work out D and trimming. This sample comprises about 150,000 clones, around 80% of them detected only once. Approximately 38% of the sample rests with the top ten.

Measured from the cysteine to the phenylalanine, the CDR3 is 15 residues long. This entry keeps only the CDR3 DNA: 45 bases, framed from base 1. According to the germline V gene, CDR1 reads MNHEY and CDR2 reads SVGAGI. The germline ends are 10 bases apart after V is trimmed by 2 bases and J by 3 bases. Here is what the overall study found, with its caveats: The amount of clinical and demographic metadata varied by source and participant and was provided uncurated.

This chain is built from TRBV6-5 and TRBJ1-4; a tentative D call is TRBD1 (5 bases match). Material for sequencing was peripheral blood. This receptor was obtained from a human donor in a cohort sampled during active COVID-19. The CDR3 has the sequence CASSYGSGANEKLFF. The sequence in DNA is TGTGCCAGCAGTTACGGGTCGGGGGCTAATGAAAAACTGTTTTTT.